The clone carrying this T cell receptor (beta chain) was observed a handful of times. The table came from immunoSEQ multiplex PCR; TCRdb's copy has only in-frame clones and leaves some out. The data contain tens of thousands of clones, around 87% of them seen just once; the ten biggest clones take up over 7.5%. The source of the sample is a study of T cell responses to AZD1222 COVID-19 vaccine. CDR3 length equals 14 residues. Germline V lookup: CDR1 MGHRA, CDR2 YSYEKL. V dropped 3 bases and J dropped 8 bases, with 17 bases sitting between them. This chain uses TRBV4-1 with TRBJ2-7; D is tentatively TRBD1 or TRBD2 (6 bases each). This specimen was peripheral blood, taken on day 0 of AZD1222 vaccination. The receptor comes from an adult in good health. Written as DNA, the CDR3 is TGCGCCAGCAGCCACGGGGGCAACGCGGGGAAGCAGTACTTC. Amino acids: CASSHGGNAGKQYF.